The 28 T cell receptor beta chains below all came from one sample that was sequenced in a study of OX40 agonist ivuxolimab in advanced cancers. The repertoire was sequenced with immunoSEQ multiplex PCR; TCRdb's copy has only in-frame clones and lacks some. The sample has about 83,000 clones; roughly 90% are singletons. The sample in question was CD4+ or CD8+ T cells sorted from blood, obtained in a trial of the OX40 agonist ivuxolimab. The origin of the receptors is an adult with an advanced solid tumor such as melanoma, head and neck, liver or kidney cancer.

V gene TRBV18 combines with J gene TRBJ1-1; D call uncertain. Trimming took off 0 bases at V and 4 bases at J, with 15 bases between the two ends. CDR1 and CDR2 (germline): KGHSH, LQKENI. This CDR3 comprises 16 residues. Here the CDR3 DNA reads TGTGCCAGCTCACCACCGGTCGTTCTCCCCGGCACTGAAGCTTTCTTT. It yields the protein CASSPPVVLPGTEAFF. The complete variable domain, with remaining parts taken from reference TRBV18 and TRBJ1-1, reads NAGVMQNPRHLVRRRGQEARLRCSPMKGHSHVYWYRQLPEEGLKFMVYLQKENIIDESGMPKERFSAEFPKEGPSILRIQQVVRGDSAAYFCASSPPVVLPGTEAFFGQGTRLTVV.

CDR3: CASSYGLAGPTSYNEQFF. DNA of the CDR3: TGCGCCAGCAGCTATGGACTAGCGGGGCCCACATCCTACAATGAGCAGTTCTTC. J is TRBJ2-1 and V is TRBV4-3, with 12 bases aligning to TRBD2. The germline gives CDR1 LGHNA, CDR2 YSLEER. The J segment lost 1 base and the V segment lost 5 bases, leaving 9 bases of the junction unmatched. The CDR3 consists of 18 residues.

A single count supports this clone. The J gene is TRBJ1-4, the V gene TRBV5-6; D perhaps matches TRBD1 (5 bases). V was trimmed by 0 bases and J by 7 bases, leaving 10 bases between them. The CDR3 extends over 14 amino acids. Germline assignment: CDR1 SGHDT and CDR2 YYEEEE. The CDR3 region has the DNA TGTGCCAGCAGCTTGGCCGGGGGTCGTGAAAAACTGTTTTTT. Translation gives CASSLAGGREKLFF.

The chain employs TRBV29-1 and TRBJ2-1, with a possible D match to TRBD2 (5 bases). There are 15 residues in the CDR3. Germline V gene data show CDR1 as SQVTM and CDR2 as ANQGSEA. The germline V and J ends were trimmed by 3 bases and 1 base, with 13 bases remaining between them. The CDR3 sequence is CSVDHTGWSYNEQFF. The CDR3 DNA reads TGCAGCGTTGACCACACGGGGTGGTCCTACAATGAGCAGTTCTTC.

The chain combines TRBV5-5 with TRBJ1-6; D unresolved. The germline CDR1 and CDR2 sequences are SGHKS and YYEKEE (reference sequence). Trimming pared 4 bases from V and 0 bases from J, leaving 17 bases between. The CDR3 sequence is 18 residues long. For the CDR3, the DNA is TGTGCCAGCAGCCTCACCCAGCTGTTATACTCCTATAATTCACCCCTCCACTTT. Its protein product is CASSLTQLLYSYNSPLHF. Supplemented by reference TRBV5-5 and TRBJ1-6, the full variable domain reads DAGVTQSPTHLIKTRGQQVTLRCSPISGHKSVSWYQQVLGQGPQFIFQYYEKEERGRGNFPDRFSARQFPNYSSELNVNALLLGDSALYLCASSLTQLLYSYNSPLHFGNGTRLTVT.

V usage is TRBV6-1 and J usage is TRBJ1-2, with D tentatively TRBD1 (5 bases). Germline CDR1 MNHNS, CDR2 SASEGT. The CDR3 length is 15 residues. V dropped 5 bases and J dropped 2 bases, with 15 bases sitting between them. The CDR3 sequence is CASSLTPGTNYGYTF. In nucleotides, the CDR3 is TGTGCCAGCAGTCTGACCCCCGGGACCAACTATGGCTACACCTTC.

This chain links TRBV9 with TRBJ2-7; TRBD1 agrees at 10 bases. Germline lookup yields CDR1 SGDLS and CDR2 YYNGEE. The CDR3 spans 15 residues. V lost 4 bases to trimming and J lost 5 bases; unmatched junction nucleotides: 9. CDR3 protein: CASSPPGQGSHEQYF. Written as DNA, the CDR3 is TGTGCCAGCAGCCCACCGGGACAGGGGTCCCACGAGCAGTACTTC.

The chain has TRBV9 and TRBJ2-3; D possibly corresponds to TRBD1 (6 bases). In germline, CDR1 is SGDLS, CDR2 YYNGEE. Trimming removed 0 bases at V and 2 bases at J, with 10 bases between. This CDR3 has 15 residues. CDR3 sequence (DNA): TGTGCCAGCAGCGTAGGGACAGCGACCACAGATACGCAGTATTTT. Encoded protein: CASSVGTATTDTQYF.

The V call is TRBV6-6, the J call TRBJ2-2; no firm D call. This CDR3 contains 12 residues. Trimming left V 0 bases short and J 6 bases short, with 2 bases between. Germline CDR1 reads MNHNY; CDR2 reads SVGAGI (reference sequence). CDR3 sequence reads: CASSYSPGELFF. The CDR3 nucleotides read TGTGCCAGCAGTTACTCGCCCGGGGAGCTGTTTTTT.

This clone was observed a single time. The rearrangement links TRBV29-1 to TRBJ2-1; TRBD1 might be the D (6 bases). This CDR3 is built from 10 residues. Germline-derived CDR1 and CDR2 are SQVTM and ANQGSEA. Trimming removed 7 bases at V and 7 bases at J, with 8 bases between. DNA of the CDR3: TGCAGCGCAGACAGGAATGAGCAGTTCTTC. This codes for CSADRNEQFF.

This chain uses TRBV9 with TRBJ1-4, with TRBD1 identical over 7 bases. This CDR3 region has 15 residues. The trim removed 0 bases at V and 5 bases at J, leaving 4 bases unmatched. Germline CDR1 and CDR2: SGDLS and YYNGEE. The CDR3 bases are TGTGCCAGCAGCGTAGGAGGGGGCTTGAATGAAAAACTGTTTTTT. This translates into CASSVGGGLNEKLFF.

The rearrangement uses TRBV5-6 and TRBJ2-5; D unresolved. This CDR3 contains 16 residues. Germline V gene sequence: CDR1 SGHDT, CDR2 YYEEEE. Trimming took off 0 bases at V and 0 bases at J, with 12 bases between the two ends. CDR3 amino acids: CASSLAVAAYQETQYF. CDR3 nucleotide sequence: TGTGCCAGCAGCTTGGCCGTAGCAGCGTACCAAGAGACCCAGTACTTC.

V and J are TRBV7-3 and TRBJ2-3; 9 bases align to TRBD1. CDR1 is SGHTA, CDR2 FQGTGA, per germline. V trimming: 8 bases; J trimming: 5 bases; junction bases outside the gene matches: 11. The CDR3 contains 15 residues. CDR3 amino acids: CASLETGGAGDTQYF. The CDR3 DNA sequence: TGTGCCAGCCTTGAGACAGGGGGGGCTGGAGATACGCAGTATTTT.

The V call is TRBV4-1, the J call TRBJ2-5; D may be TRBD2 (6 bases). This CDR3 has 16 residues. Germline CDR1 MGHRA, CDR2 YSYEKL. Trimming removed 8 bases at V and 2 bases at J, with 21 bases between. CDR3 residues: CASGPVAGGSQETQYF. The CDR3 nucleotides read TGCGCCAGCGGACCAGTTGCCGGGGGATCACAAGAGACCCAGTACTTC.

V and J are TRBV9 and TRBJ2-1; 11 bases agree with TRBD2. Germline V gene data show CDR1 as SGDLS and CDR2 as YYNGEE. V shed 4 bases and J 2 bases; nucleotides not matched to a gene: 2. This CDR3 comprises 15 residues. In DNA form, the CDR3 reads TGTGCCAGCAGCCATAGCGGGGGGGCCTACAATGAGCAGTTCTTC. Amino acid sequence: CASSHSGGAYNEQFF.

The CDR3 DNA reads as TGTGCCAGTAGATACCGGGACAGGGGTGCTAATGAAAAACTGTTTTTT. Translated: CASRYRDRGANEKLFF. The rearrangement uses TRBV19 and TRBJ1-4; 10 bases match TRBD1. The CDR3 contains 16 residues. Germline values: CDR1 LNHDA, CDR2 SQIVND (reference sequence). V trimming: 6 bases; J trimming: 3 bases; junction bases outside the gene matches: 7.

The chain uses TRBV5-6 and TRBJ1-5; D remains ambiguous. Germline assignment: CDR1 SGHDT and CDR2 YYEEEE. The length of the CDR3 is 15 residues. Trimming took 0 bases from V and 0 from J, leaving 7 bases between them. The CDR3 bases are TGTGCCAGCAGCTTGGGGCAGACTAGCAATCAGCCCCAGCATTTT. Protein sequence: CASSLGQTSNQPQHF.

The chain couples TRBV11-2 to TRBJ1-3; 10 nucleotides line up with TRBD1. V gave up 5 bases and J gave up 0 bases; unmatched junction bases: 4. Per the germline V gene, CDR1 is SGHAT and CDR2 is FQNNGV. CDR3 length: 16 residues. The CDR3 is CASSHWTGGSGNTIYF. The CDR3 coding sequence is TGTGCCAGCAGCCACTGGACAGGGGGCTCTGGAAACACCATATATTTT.

V and J are TRBV27 and TRBJ2-3, with D tentatively TRBD2 (7 bases). V lost 7 bases to trimming and J lost 0 bases, with 20 bases between them. There are 17 residues in the CDR3. CDR1 and CDR2 (germline): MNHEY, SMNVEV (reference sequence). The CDR3 protein is CASTLGGGAPSTDTQYF. The CDR3 coding sequence is TGTGCCAGCACCCTAGGGGGGGGAGCTCCAAGCACAGATACGCAGTATTTT.

The V and J genes are TRBV13 and TRBJ2-7, with TRBD2 matching 8 bases. Germline V CDR1 and CDR2: PRHDT, FYEKMQ (reference sequence). CDR3 length: 15 residues. Trimming removed 2 bases from V and 4 bases from J; junction bases left unmatched: 7. CDR3 protein: CASSLFGGGHYEQYF. CDR3 coding DNA: TGTGCCAGCAGCTTATTCGGCGGGGGGCATTACGAGCAGTACTTC.

This chain joins TRBV7-9 and TRBJ1-4; D unclear. Germline lookup yields CDR1 SEHNR and CDR2 FQNEAQ (reference sequence). CDR3 size: 14 residues. The ends were cut back, 0 bases at V and 8 bases at J, with 10 bases in the middle. This CDR3 reads CASSLADLEEKLFF. The CDR3, as DNA: TGTGCCAGCAGCTTAGCAGATTTGGAGGAAAAACTGTTTTTT.

The V gene is TRBV10-3, the J gene TRBJ2-6; 7 nucleotides line up with TRBD1. With V trimmed by 11 bases and J by 0 bases, 10 bases remained unmatched. Germline values: CDR1 ENHRY, CDR2 SYGVKD. The CDR3 has 16 residues. The CDR3 nucleotides are TGTGCCGGAGCCGGGACAGACCGCTCTGGGGCCAACGTCCTGACTTTC. It yields the protein CAGAGTDRSGANVLTF.

The table lists this clone with a count of one. The gene calls are TRBV6-5 and TRBJ2-3; weak D call: TRBD1 (6 bases). The CDR3 loop spans 15 amino acids. Germline assignment: CDR1 MNHEY and CDR2 SVGAGI. V lost 6 bases, J lost 0 bases, and 13 bases lay in between. The CDR3 region is CASRTTGTSTDTQYF. CDR3 coding DNA: TGTGCCAGCAGGACGACAGGAACTAGCACAGATACGCAGTATTTT.

In this sample, this clone turned up a few times. This sequence joins TRBV6-5 and TRBJ2-6; a weak D match, TRBD1 (5 bases). V was clipped by 2 bases and J by 3 bases, with 8 bases between them. This CDR3 has 15 amino acids. Germline CDR1 and CDR2: MNHEY and SVGAGI. The CDR3, as DNA: TGTGCCAGCAGTTACCAGGGCTTTGGGGCCAACGTCCTGACTTTC. It is translated as CASSYQGFGANVLTF.

The chain links TRBV27 to TRBJ2-7; D is possibly TRBD1 or TRBD2 (5 bases each). From germline, CDR1 is MNHEY and CDR2 SMNVEV (reference sequence). Deletions cut 4 bases from V and 6 bases from J, with 7 bases between. CDR3 size: 11 residues. CDR3 loop: CASSWGPEQYF. CDR3 nucleotides: TGTGCCAGCAGTTGGGGACCCGAGCAGTACTTC.

The V gene is TRBV19, the J gene TRBJ1-1, with 8 bases matching TRBD1. The V gene's germline CDR1 is LNHDA and CDR2 SQIVND (reference sequence). The CDR3 totals 16 residues. Losses at the gene ends were 3 bases for V and 1 base for J; bases not matched to a gene: 7. The CDR3 region has the DNA TGTGCCAGTAGTATTGCCCAGGGGGCTCAGAACACTGAAGCTTTCTTT. It is translated as CASSIAQGAQNTEAFF.

The chain links TRBV27 to TRBJ2-1; TRBD2 might be the D (6 bases). V gave up 0 bases and J gave up 3 bases, with 15 bases separating them. The germline CDR1 and CDR2 sequences are MNHEY and SMNVEV (reference sequence). The CDR3 totals 17 residues. DNA for the CDR3: TGTGCCAGCAGTTTATCGAATCCCAGCGGGCACTACAATGAGCAGTTCTTC. Translating gives CASSLSNPSGHYNEQFF.

This clone was seen more than once but under ten times. The chain is built from TRBV4-1 and TRBJ2-7; the match to TRBD1 covers 8 bases. There are 15 residues in the CDR3. Germline CDR1 MGHRA, CDR2 YSYEKL. V gave up 3 bases and J gave up 2 bases; unmatched junction bases: 6. The CDR3 region has the DNA TGCGCCAGCAGCCATCTTTGGACAGGGCCCTACGAGCAGTACTTC. Its translation: CASSHLWTGPYEQYF.